This passage covers 17 T cell receptor beta chains from one sample sequenced in a study of T cells in Graves' hyperthyroidism and ophthalmopathy. TCR beta CDR3 sequences were amplified from RNA transcripts. An initial round of RT-PCR targeting the TCR CDR3 relied on the HTBI primer set. MiXCR, run by TCRdb on the multiplex PCR reads, gives a single entry per CDR3 protein. The profile covers some 600,000 distinct CDR3 sequences, with around 14% appearing a single time and 5.5% to 7.5% taken by the ten largest. Sequencing used blood. The receptors shown here come from a woman aged 25-40 years with Graves' hyperthyroidism that later progressed to Graves' ophthalmopathy.

This clonotype was seen repeatedly, ten times or more. This chain connects TRBV28 to TRBJ1-4; 7 bases are a match to TRBD1. V lost 4 bases, J lost 8 bases, and 16 bases stayed unmatched. This CDR3 has 17 amino acids. Germline CDR1 is MDHEN and CDR2 is SYDVKM. The CDR3 DNA reads as TGTGCCAGCAGTTCTACCACCTTCGGTCAGGGGGAGGAAAAACTGTTTTTT. This sequence encodes CASSSTTFGQGEEKLFF.

Many counts were recorded for this clonotype. The chain combines TRBV6-1 with TRBJ1-5; D gene unclear. This CDR3 contains 12 residues. Trimming left V 7 bases short and J 5 bases short, with 9 bases between. The germline gives CDR1 MNHNS, CDR2 SASEGT. This CDR3 is CASTLQDQPQHF. CDR3 sequence (DNA): TGTGCCAGCACCCTACAAGATCAGCCCCAGCATTTT.

This clonotype was observed many times. V and J are TRBV3-1 and TRBJ1-2; the D gene is possibly TRBD1 (5 bases). The germline V and J ends were trimmed by 0 bases and 5 bases, with 13 bases remaining between them. The CDR3 is made up of 15 amino acids. Germline assignment: CDR1 LGHDT and CDR2 YNNKEL (reference sequence). The CDR3 DNA reads TGTGCCAGCAGCCAAGATGGGGACGGACTGTATGGCTACACCTTC. This codes for CASSQDGDGLYGYTF.

This clonotype occurred a few times. V gene TRBV7-9 combines with J gene TRBJ2-1; 7 positions match TRBD2. Germline V lookup: CDR1 SEHNR, CDR2 FQNEAQ (reference sequence). CDR3 length equals 16 residues. Unmatched junction bases numbered 11, after V lost 5 bases and J lost 4 bases. Here the CDR3 DNA reads TGTGCCAGCAGCCCAGGGTGGAGCGGGATTTACAATGAGCAGTTCTTC. Translation: CASSPGWSGIYNEQFF.

This clonotype was recorded at least ten times. The rearrangement links TRBV6-1 to TRBJ2-7; D not certain. Germline V lookup: CDR1 MNHNS, CDR2 SASEGT. V dropped 3 bases and J dropped 10 bases, with 10 bases sitting between them. There are 11 residues in the CDR3. CDR3 residues: CASSDKGDQYF. Written as DNA, the CDR3 is TGTGCCAGCAGTGACAAAGGTGATCAGTACTTC.

The chain has TRBV24-1 and TRBJ1-4; D perhaps matches TRBD1 (6 bases). This CDR3 is built from 13 residues. The V and J ends lost 3 bases and 13 bases respectively, with 14 bases between them. Germline V gene data show CDR1 as KGHDR and CDR2 as SFDVKD. The CDR3 region is CATSDKNRERLFF. CDR3 bases: TGTGCCACCAGTGATAAAAACAGGGAACGACTGTTTTTT.

This clonotype was counted between two and nine times. The rearrangement uses TRBV30 and TRBJ1-2; TRBD1 is a possible D gene (5 bases). The V gene lost 0 bases and the J gene lost 8 bases, with 22 bases spanning the gap. CDR3 size: 16 residues. Germline loops: CDR1 GTSNPN, CDR2 SVGIG (reference sequence). In DNA form, the CDR3 reads TGTGCCTGGAGTGTAATGTCGGGGCAGGGAGGAGGAGGCTACACCTTC. Translated: CAWSVMSGQGGGGYTF. The full variable domain, with the rest looked up from reference TRBV30 and TRBJ1-2, is SQTIHQWPATLVQPVGSPLSLECTVEGTSNPNLYWYRQAAGRGLQLLFYSVGIGQISSEVPQNLSASRPQDRQFILSSKKLLLSDSGFYLCAWSVMSGQGGGGYTFGSGTRLTVV.

This clonotype has at least ten counts. V and J are TRBV3-1 and TRBJ2-1; the match to TRBD1 covers 11 bases. Germline V gene sequence: CDR1 LGHDT, CDR2 YNNKEL (reference sequence). After removal of 3 bases from V and 6 bases from J, the junction contained 7 bases not matched to a gene. This CDR3 is 16 amino acids long. CDR3 sequence reads: CASSQAGTGGSNEQFF. Here the CDR3 DNA reads TGTGCCAGCAGCCAGGCCGGGACAGGGGGGTCCAATGAGCAGTTCTTC.

The V call is TRBV10-3, the J call TRBJ2-1; D could derive from TRBD1 or TRBD2 (5 bases each). Germline values: CDR1 ENHRY, CDR2 SYGVKD. The V end lost 7 bases, the J end lost 10 bases, and 17 bases lay between the germline ends. The CDR3 covers 13 residues. CDR3 sequence reads: CAITWGGSGEQFF. CDR3 sequence (DNA): TGTGCCATCACGTGGGGCGGGTCGGGCGAGCAGTTCTTC.

This clonotype was recorded many times. The rearrangement links TRBV20-1 to TRBJ1-1; D not resolved. Trimming pared 0 bases from V and 2 bases from J, leaving 7 bases between. The germline CDR1 and CDR2 sequences are DFQATT and SNEGSKA (reference sequence). The CDR3 is 13 amino acids. CDR3 DNA sequence: TGCAGTGCTAGAGATTCGATTAACACTGAAGCTTTCTTT. Amino acids: CSARDSINTEAFF.

This clonotype was seen ten or more times. V is TRBV20-1 and J is TRBJ2-7; 8 bases match TRBD2. The CDR3 runs to 16 residues. Germline assignment: CDR1 DFQATT and CDR2 SNEGSKA (reference sequence). V was clipped by 3 bases and J by 3 bases; unmatched bases: 13. The CDR3 DNA is TGCAGTGCTAGCCCCAGTCGAACTAGCGGTATCTACGAGCAGTACTTC. It encodes CSASPSRTSGIYEQYF.

The chain is built from TRBV14 and TRBJ2-7; D might be TRBD2 (5 bases). The germline V gene encodes CDR1 SGHDN and CDR2 FVKESK. The CDR3 covers 14 residues. Trimming removed 4 bases from V and 1 base from J, with 11 bases in between. CDR3 nucleotide sequence: TGTGCCAGCAGCCCCCGAGGGTTTTCCTACGAGCAGTACTTC. It specifies CASSPRGFSYEQYF.

There are many counts of this clonotype. The chain links TRBV30 to TRBJ2-5; the D is unclear. V was trimmed by 3 bases and J by 4 bases, leaving 9 bases between them. CDR1 is GTSNPN, CDR2 SVGIG, per germline (reference sequence). The CDR3 is made up of 12 amino acids. The CDR3 sequence is CAWSLVGETQYF. The CDR3 bases are TGTGCCTGGAGCTTAGTGGGAGAGACCCAGTACTTC.

Ten or more counts support this clonotype. The chain combines TRBV7-2 with TRBJ1-2; unclear D gene. The V and J ends lost 5 bases and 6 bases respectively, with 13 bases between them. This CDR3 has 13 residues. Looked up from germline, CDR1 is SGHTA and CDR2 is FQGNSA. This chain's CDR3 is CASSLSSLHGYTF. The CDR3 DNA sequence: TGTGCCAGCAGCCTCTCATCCCTCCATGGCTACACCTTC.

This clonotype was recorded a few times. This chain joins TRBV3-1 and TRBJ2-7; tentatively, D is TRBD2 (6 bases). V was trimmed by 4 bases and J by 3 bases, leaving 16 bases between them. CDR3 length: 15 residues. The germline gives CDR1 LGHDT, CDR2 YNNKEL (reference sequence). The CDR3 here is CASSPLLGRGYEQYF. CDR3 nucleotides: TGTGCCAGCAGCCCCCTTCTCGGGAGAGGCTACGAGCAGTACTTC.

In its sample, this clonotype was seen once. The J gene is TRBJ2-2, the V gene TRBV2; tentative D call: TRBD1 (5 bases). This CDR3 contains 13 residues. Germline assignment: CDR1 SNHLY and CDR2 FYNNEI. Trimming stripped 6 bases from V and 5 bases from J, with 10 bases between. CDR3 sequence reads: CASSDGQTGELFF. Written as DNA, the CDR3 is TGTGCCAGCAGCGACGGACAAACCGGGGAGCTGTTTTTT.

This clonotype has a count of ten or more. The V gene is TRBV30, the J gene TRBJ2-5; D tentatively fits TRBD1 or TRBD2 (5 bases each). This CDR3 has 13 amino acids. Looked up from germline, CDR1 is GTSNPN and CDR2 is SVGIG (reference sequence). V shed 0 bases and J shed 4 bases, with 9 bases lying between them. CDR3 nucleotide sequence: TGTGCCTGGAGTGTTCGAGGGGCAGAGACCCAGTACTTC. It encodes CAWSVRGAETQYF. Drawing the rest from reference TRBV30 and TRBJ2-5, the complete variable domain is SQTIHQWPATLVQPVGSPLSLECTVEGTSNPNLYWYRQAAGRGLQLLFYSVGIGQISSEVPQNLSASRPQDRQFILSSKKLLLSDSGFYLCAWSVRGAETQYFGPGTRLLVL.